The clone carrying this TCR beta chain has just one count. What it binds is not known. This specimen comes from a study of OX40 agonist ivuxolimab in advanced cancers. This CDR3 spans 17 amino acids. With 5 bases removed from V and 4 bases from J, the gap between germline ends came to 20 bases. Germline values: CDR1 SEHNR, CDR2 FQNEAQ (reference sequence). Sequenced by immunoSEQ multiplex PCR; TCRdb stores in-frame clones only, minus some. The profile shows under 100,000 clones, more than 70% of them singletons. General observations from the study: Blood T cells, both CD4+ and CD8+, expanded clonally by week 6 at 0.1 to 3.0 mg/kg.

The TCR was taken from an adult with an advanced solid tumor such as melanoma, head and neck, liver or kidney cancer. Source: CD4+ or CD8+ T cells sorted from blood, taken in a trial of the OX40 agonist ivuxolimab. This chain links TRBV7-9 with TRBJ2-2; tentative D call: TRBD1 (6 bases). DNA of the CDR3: TGTGCCAGCAGCGAACTGAGACAGGCCATGGGCACCGGGGAGCTGTTTTTT. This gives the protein CASSELRQAMGTGELFF.